This T cell receptor (beta chain) was retrieved from a study of T cell repertoires in cytomegalovirus infection. This clonotype was recorded at least ten times. TCRdb re-called the reads with MiXCR, one entry per CDR3 protein. The table lists hundreds of thousands of distinct CDR3 sequences, about 7% of them singletons, with around 6% in the top ten. Per germline, CDR1 MNHEY and CDR2 SVGAGI. The CDR3 length is 15 residues. With V trimmed by 2 bases and J by 4 bases, 7 bases remained unmatched. V gene TRBV6-5 combines with J gene TRBJ2-7; 8 positions match TRBD1. The specimen sequenced was PBMCs. This TCR derives from a human donor in good health (CMV status not recorded). Some clones in this sample may be carry-over from other donors' samples. CDR3 in DNA: TGTGCCAGCAGTTACGAGGGGACAGGTCTTTACGAGCAGTACTTC. Translating it yields CASSYEGTGLYEQYF.